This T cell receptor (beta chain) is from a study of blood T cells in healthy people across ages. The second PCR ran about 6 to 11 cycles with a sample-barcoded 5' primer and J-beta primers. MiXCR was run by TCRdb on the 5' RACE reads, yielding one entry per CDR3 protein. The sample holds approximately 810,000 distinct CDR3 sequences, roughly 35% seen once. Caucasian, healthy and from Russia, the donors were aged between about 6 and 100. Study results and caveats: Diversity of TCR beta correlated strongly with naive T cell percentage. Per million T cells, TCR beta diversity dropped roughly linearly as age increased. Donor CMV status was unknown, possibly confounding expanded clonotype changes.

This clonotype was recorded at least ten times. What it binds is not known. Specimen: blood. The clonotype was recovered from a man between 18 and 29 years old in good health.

This chain's CDR3 is CASSPRQGETQYF. In DNA form, the CDR3 reads TGTGCCAGCAGTCCCCGACAGGGAGAGACCCAGTACTTC. The chain employs TRBV12-3 or TRBV12-4 and TRBJ2-5; TRBD1 matches at 7 bases. CDR3 length: 13 residues. V dropped 5 bases and J dropped 4; count of bases not matched to a gene: 4.